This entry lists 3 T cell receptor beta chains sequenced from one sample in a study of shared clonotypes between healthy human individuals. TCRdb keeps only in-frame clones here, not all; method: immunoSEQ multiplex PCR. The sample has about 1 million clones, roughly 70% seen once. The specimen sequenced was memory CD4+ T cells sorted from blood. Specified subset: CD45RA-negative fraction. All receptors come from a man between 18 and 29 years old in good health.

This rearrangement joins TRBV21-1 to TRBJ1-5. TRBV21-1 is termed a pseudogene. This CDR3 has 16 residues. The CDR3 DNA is TGTGCCAGCAGCAAAGTGGACGTTCATAGCAATCAGCCCCAGCATTTT. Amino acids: CASSKVDVHSNQPQHF.

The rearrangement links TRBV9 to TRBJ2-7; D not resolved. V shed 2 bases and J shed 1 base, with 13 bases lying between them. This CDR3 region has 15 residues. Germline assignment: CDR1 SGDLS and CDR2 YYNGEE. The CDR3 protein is CASSVKHWRSYEQYF. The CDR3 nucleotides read TGTGCCAGCAGCGTTAAGCACTGGCGATCCTACGAGCAGTACTTC. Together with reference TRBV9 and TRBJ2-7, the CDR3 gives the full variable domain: DSGVTQTPKHLITATGQRVTLRCSPRSGDLSVYWYQQSLDQGLQFLIQYYNGEERAKGNILERFSAQQFPDLHSELNLSSLELGDSALYFCASSVKHWRSYEQYFGPGTRLTVT.

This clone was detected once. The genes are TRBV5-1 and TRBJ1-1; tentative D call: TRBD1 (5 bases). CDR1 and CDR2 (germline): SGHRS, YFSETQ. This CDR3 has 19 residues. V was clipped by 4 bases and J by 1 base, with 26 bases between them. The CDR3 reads CASSRSPGGSQLGNTEAFF. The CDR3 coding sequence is TGCGCCAGCAGCCGGTCCCCGGGGGGGAGTCAGTTAGGGAACACTGAAGCTTTCTTT.